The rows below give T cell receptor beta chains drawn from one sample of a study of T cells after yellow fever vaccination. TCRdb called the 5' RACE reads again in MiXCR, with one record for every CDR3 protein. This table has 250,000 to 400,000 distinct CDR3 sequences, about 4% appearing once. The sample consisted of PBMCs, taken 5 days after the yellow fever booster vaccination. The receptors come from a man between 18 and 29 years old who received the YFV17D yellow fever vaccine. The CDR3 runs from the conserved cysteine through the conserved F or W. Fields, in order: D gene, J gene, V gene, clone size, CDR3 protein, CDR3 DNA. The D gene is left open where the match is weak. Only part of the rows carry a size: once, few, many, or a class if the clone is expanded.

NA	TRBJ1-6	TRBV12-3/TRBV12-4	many	CASSPGGHSYNSPLHF	TGTGCCAGCAGTCCCGGGGGCCATTCATATAATTCACCCCTCCACTTT
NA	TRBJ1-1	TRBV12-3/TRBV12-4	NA	CASSWDTSGRQAFF	TGTGCCAGCAGTTGGGATACCTCAGGGCGCCAAGCTTTCTTT
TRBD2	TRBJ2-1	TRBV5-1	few	CASSSNPGLVNEQFF	TGCGCCAGCAGCTCCAACCCGGGACTAGTTAATGAGCAGTTCTTC
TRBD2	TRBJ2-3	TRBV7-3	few	CASSPLGGGDTDTQYF	TGTGCCAGCAGCCCCCTTGGGGGGGGGGACACAGATACGCAGTATTTT
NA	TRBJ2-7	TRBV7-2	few	CASSPPGSTEQYF	TGTGCCAGCAGCCCTCCGGGGTCTACCGAGCAGTACTTC
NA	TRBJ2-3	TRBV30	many	CAWGSVYTQYF	TGTGCCTGGGGCTCCGTATATACGCAGTATTTT
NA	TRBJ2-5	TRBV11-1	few	CASSRYRDNQTQYF	TGTGCCAGCAGCCGCTACCGGGACAACCAGACCCAGTACTTC
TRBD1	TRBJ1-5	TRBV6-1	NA	CASSEAGQGNQPQHF	TGTGCCAGCAGTGAAGCGGGACAGGGCAATCAGCCCCAGCATTTT
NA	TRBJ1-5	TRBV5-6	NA	CASSQRRLGSQPQHF	TGTGCCAGCAGTCAGCGCCGGCTCGGGTCCCAGCCCCAGCATTTT
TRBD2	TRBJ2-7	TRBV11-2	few	CASSAERGPPYEQYF	TGTGCCAGCAGCGCCGAGCGGGGGCCCCCCTACGAGCAGTACTTC
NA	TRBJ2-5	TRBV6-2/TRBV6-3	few	CASSSYLGRQANLETQYF	TGTGCCAGCAGTTCCTATCTGGGGAGACAGGCCAACCTAGAGACCCAGTACTTC
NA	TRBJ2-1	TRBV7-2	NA	CASSRGILHNEQFF	TGTGCCAGCAGCCGCGGGATCTTACACAATGAGCAGTTCTTC
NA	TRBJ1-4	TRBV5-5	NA	CASSLDPHEKLFF	TGTGCCAGCAGCTTGGATCCCCATGAAAAACTGTTTTTT
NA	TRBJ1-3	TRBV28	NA	CASSLWAGSGNTIYF	TGTGCCAGCAGTTTGTGGGCCGGCTCTGGAAACACCATATATTTT
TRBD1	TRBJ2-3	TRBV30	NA	CAWSVGTGWDTDTQYF	TGTGCCTGGAGTGTAGGGACAGGATGGGACACAGATACGCAGTATTTT
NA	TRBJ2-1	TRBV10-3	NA	CAISAAPPLLNEQFF	TGTGCCATCAGTGCAGCTCCTCCTCTACTCAATGAGCAGTTCTTC
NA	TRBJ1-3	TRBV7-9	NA	CASTNRASGNTIYF	TGTGCCAGCACCAACAGGGCCTCTGGAAACACCATATATTTT
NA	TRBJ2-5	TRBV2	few	CASSVNLETQYF	TGTGCCAGCAGTGTAAACCTGGAGACCCAGTACTTC
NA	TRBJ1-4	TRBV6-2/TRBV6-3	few	CASSREAREKLFF	TGTGCCAGCAGCCGGGAGGCGAGGGAAAAACTGTTTTTT
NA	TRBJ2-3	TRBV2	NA	CASSDRSGEDTQYF	TGTGCCAGCAGTGACCGATCTGGCGAAGATACGCAGTATTTT
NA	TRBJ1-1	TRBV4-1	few	CASSQGGGGSTEAFF	TGCGCCAGCAGCCAAGGAGGGGGAGGAAGCACTGAAGCTTTCTTT
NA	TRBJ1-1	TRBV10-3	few	CAISEPPGGGSTEAFF	TGTGCCATCAGTGAGCCCCCCGGGGGGGGCTCGACTGAAGCTTTCTTT
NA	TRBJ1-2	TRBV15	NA	CATRPGGEDYGYTF	TGTGCCACCAGGCCGGGGGGCGAAGACTATGGCTACACCTTC
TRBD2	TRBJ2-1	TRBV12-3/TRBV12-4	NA	CASSRRLGGSNLNEQFF	TGTGCCAGCAGTCGGCGACTGGGGGGGTCGAACCTCAATGAGCAGTTCTTC
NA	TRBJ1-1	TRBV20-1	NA	CSARQGSVNTEAFF	TGCAGTGCTAGGCAGGGGTCCGTGAACACTGAAGCTTTCTTT
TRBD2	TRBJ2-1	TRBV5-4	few	CASSLERGGEQFF	TGTGCCAGCAGCTTGGAGCGGGGAGGGGAGCAGTTCTTC
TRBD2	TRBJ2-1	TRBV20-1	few	CSAIAGAYNEQFF	TGCAGTGCTATAGCGGGTGCCTACAATGAGCAGTTCTTC
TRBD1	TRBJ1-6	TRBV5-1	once	CASSENRPTGADSPLHF	TGCGCCAGCAGCGAGAACAGGCCGACAGGGGCCGATTCACCCCTCCACTTT
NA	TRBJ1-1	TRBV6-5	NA	CASRRGRGNTEAFF	TGTGCCAGCAGACGCGGGAGGGGGAACACTGAAGCTTTCTTT
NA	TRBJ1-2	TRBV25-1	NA	CASSEGRGVGYGYTF	TGTGCCAGCAGTGAGGGGAGGGGCGTCGGCTATGGCTACACCTTC
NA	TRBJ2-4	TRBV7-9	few	CASSPQGRAHQNIQYF	TGTGCCAGCAGCCCCCAGGGGAGGGCTCACCAAAACATTCAGTACTTC
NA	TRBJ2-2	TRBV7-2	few	CASPEGGRPVGELFF	TGTGCCAGCCCAGAGGGGGGGCGGCCAGTCGGGGAGCTGTTTTTT
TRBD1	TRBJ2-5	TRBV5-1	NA	CASRTGTNQETQYF	TGCGCCAGTCGGACAGGGACCAACCAAGAGACCCAGTACTTC
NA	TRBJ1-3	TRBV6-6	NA	CASRTGVGNTIYF	TGTGCCAGCAGAACAGGTGTCGGAAACACCATATATTTT